This TCR beta chain was sequenced in a study of OX40 agonist ivuxolimab in advanced cancers. In the study overall: Ivuxolimab, an agonistic anti-OX40 (CD134) antibody, was given to patients.

CDR3 length: 13 residues. Germline V gene lookup returns CDR1 KGHSH and CDR2 LQKENI. Trimming removed 6 bases at V and 1 base at J, with 9 bases between. Method: immunoSEQ multiplex PCR; TCRdb's copy keeps in-frame clones and lacks some. There are about 98,000 clones in the sample; roughly nine tenths occur only once, and 0.8% to 0.9% lies in the top ten. Sample: CD4+ or CD8+ T cells sorted from blood, taken in a trial of the OX40 agonist ivuxolimab. This receptor was taken from an adult with an advanced solid tumor such as melanoma, head and neck, liver or kidney cancer. This chain connects TRBV18 to TRBJ1-1, with D possibly matching TRBD1 (6 bases). CDR3 sequence reads: CASSQGTNTEAFF. The CDR3 nucleotides are TGTGCCAGCTCGCAGGGGACGAACACTGAAGCTTTCTTT.